This entry concerns a single T cell receptor beta chain. Its antigen remains unidentified. The record has no base qualities; no much larger clone is one base away. Per the germline V gene (reference sequence), LGHDT is the CDR1 and YNNKEL is the CDR2. V is reduced by 0 bases and J by 4 bases, leaving a spacing of 9 bases between them. Including the terminal cysteine and phenylalanine, the CDR3 comprises 14 residues. Only the CDR3 DNA stays, 42 bases, in frame from base 1. TCRbeta CDR3 regions were amplified from genomic DNA by means of the immunoSEQ Assay, a bias-controlled multiplex PCR. The study's own analysis went as follows. Within the assay, amplification of reference gene primers was used to estimate how many nucleated cells each sample contained. Sequence reads were collapsed and filtered to measure the absolute abundance of every unique TCRbeta CDR3 rearrangement. For each sample, productive Simpson clonality was calculated as the square root of Simpson's diversity index over productive rearrangements. TCRdb stores this immuneACCESS table with in-frame sequences only. Part of the clones is absent; in the studies checked, under half of the shortfall reflects unresolved V genes, and no reason is known for the rest. V, J and clone size are taken as reported in that table, and D and trimming were inferred from the DNA itself. The sample table lists around 260,000 clones, about 80% of them with a count of one. Roughly a tenth of the sample lies in the top ten.

The source of the sample is a study of blood T cell repertoires in COVID-19 (dated by TCRdb to 2020 to 2021). Background on the whole study: Samples from collaborators originated in the United States, Italy and Spain and spanned both the acute and convalescent phases of COVID-19. The material from the prospective study consisted of cDNA or gDNA derived from T cells, B-cell-depleted T cells, or PBMCs. Deeply sampled blood TCRbeta repertoires from subjects exposed to, actively infected with, or recovered from COVID-19 were included in the dataset. A freely available public database, intended as a resource for researchers studying the immune response to SARS-CoV-2, is where the repertoires were released. Samples came from the ongoing ImmuneRACE study (first 160 participants) plus 1,254 subjects from 6 global collaborators. Nearly every sample came with metadata listing a de-identified subject ID, COVID-19 status, age in years and sex. Where available, HLA class I and class II types were taken from metadata supplied by the sample provider and were not determined by assay-based typing. Study-level results and caveats: The amount of clinical and demographic metadata varied by source and participant and was provided uncurated.

Samples from volunteer blood donors who had recovered from COVID-19 were contributed by a second Seattle source. Each collaborating institution followed its own protocols to collect whole blood in K2EDTA tubes. For TCRbeta analysis, collaborators shipped samples in one of three forms: frozen whole blood, isolated PBMCs, or DNA extracted from either of those sample types. This TCR was recovered from a woman between 45 and 65 years old who had recovered from COVID-19. The sequenced sample consisted of peripheral blood. Recombination connected TRBV3-1 (or the pseudogene TRBV3-2) to TRBJ1-2; TRBD1 might be the D gene, on 5 matching bases. This receptor carries the CDR3 CASSQDGAFYGYTF. The nucleotide sequence reads as follows: TGTGCCAGCAGCCAAGATGGGGCCTTCTATGGCTACACCTTC.